The clone carrying this T cell receptor beta chain was seen more than once but under ten times. These data come from a study of molecular identifiers for immune sequencing clone quantification. TCRdb ran MiXCR on the PCR reads and lists one entry per CDR3 protein. The sample gives 490,000 or so distinct CDR3 sequences, roughly 26% of which show up once; under 0.8% is in the top ten. CDR3 length equals 14 residues. Germline V gives CDR1 DFQATT, CDR2 SNEGSKA (reference sequence). V lost 1 base to trimming and J lost 1 base, with 10 bases between them. Sequencing was done on a sample of naive CD8+ T cells from blood, with Jurkat cell RNA spiked in. Subset of the sample: FACS-sorted CD8+CD4-CCR7+CD45RA+ naive T cells. The clonotype was recovered from a human donor in good health. Some libraries in this study had Jurkat cell RNA spiked in. V is TRBV20-1 and J is TRBJ2-5; D perhaps matches TRBD1 (5 bases). CDR3 protein: CSARVAGSQETQYF. The CDR3 DNA reads TGCAGTGCTAGAGTAGCAGGGTCCCAAGAGACCCAGTACTTC.